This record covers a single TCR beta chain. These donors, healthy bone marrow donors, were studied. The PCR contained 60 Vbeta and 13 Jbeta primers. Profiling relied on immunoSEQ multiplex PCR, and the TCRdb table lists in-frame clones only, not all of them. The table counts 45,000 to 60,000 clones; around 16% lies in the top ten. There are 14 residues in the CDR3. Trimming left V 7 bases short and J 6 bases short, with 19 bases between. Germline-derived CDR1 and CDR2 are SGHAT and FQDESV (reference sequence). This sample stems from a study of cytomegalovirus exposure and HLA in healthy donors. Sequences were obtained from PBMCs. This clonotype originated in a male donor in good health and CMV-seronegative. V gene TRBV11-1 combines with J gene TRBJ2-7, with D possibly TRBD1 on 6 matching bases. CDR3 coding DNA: TGTGCCAGCACGATATCGATGTACAGGGCCGAGCAGTACTTC. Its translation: CASTISMYRAEQYF.